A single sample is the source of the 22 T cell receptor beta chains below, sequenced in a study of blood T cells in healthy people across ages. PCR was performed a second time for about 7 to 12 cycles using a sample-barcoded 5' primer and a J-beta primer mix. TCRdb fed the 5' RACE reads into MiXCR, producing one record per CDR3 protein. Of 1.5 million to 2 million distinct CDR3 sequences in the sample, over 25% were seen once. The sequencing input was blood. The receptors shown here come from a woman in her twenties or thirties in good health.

CDR3 coding DNA: TGTGCCAGCATGGACAGATACAATGAGCAGTTCTTC. It codes for CASMDRYNEQFF. This chain links TRBV6-2 or TRBV6-3 with TRBJ2-1, with D maybe TRBD1 (6 bases). The CDR3 spans 12 residues. Germline CDR1 MNHEY, CDR2 SVGEGT. The V end lost 7 bases, the J end lost 4 bases, and 8 bases lay between the germline ends.

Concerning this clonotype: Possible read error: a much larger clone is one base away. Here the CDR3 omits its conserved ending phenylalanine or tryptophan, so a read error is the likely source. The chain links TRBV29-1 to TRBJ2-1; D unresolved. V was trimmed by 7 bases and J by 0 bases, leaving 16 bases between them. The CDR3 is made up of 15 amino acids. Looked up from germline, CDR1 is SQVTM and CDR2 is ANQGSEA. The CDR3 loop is CSALPSRSSYNEQFV. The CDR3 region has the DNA TGCAGCGCCCTCCCGTCGCGGAGCTCCTACAATGAGCAGTTCGTC.

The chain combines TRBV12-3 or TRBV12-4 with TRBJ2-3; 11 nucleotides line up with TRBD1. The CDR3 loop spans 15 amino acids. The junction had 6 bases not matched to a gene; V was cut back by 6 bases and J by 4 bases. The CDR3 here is CASRVVGQGADTQYF. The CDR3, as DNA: TGTGCCAGCAGAGTCGTGGGACAGGGGGCAGATACGCAGTATTTT.

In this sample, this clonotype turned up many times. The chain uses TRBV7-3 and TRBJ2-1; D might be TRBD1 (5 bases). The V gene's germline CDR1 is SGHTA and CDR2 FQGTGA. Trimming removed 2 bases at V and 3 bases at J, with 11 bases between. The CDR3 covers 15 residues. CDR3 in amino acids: CASSLGQGHYNEQFF. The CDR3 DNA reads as TGTGCCAGCAGCTTAGGGCAGGGCCACTACAATGAGCAGTTCTTC. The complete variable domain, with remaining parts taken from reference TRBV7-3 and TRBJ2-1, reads GAGVSQTPSNKVTEKGKYVELRCDPISGHTALYWYRQSLGQGPEFLIYFQGTGAADDSGLPNDRFFAVRPEGSVSTLKIQRTERGDSAVYLCASSLGQGHYNEQFFGPGTRLTVL.

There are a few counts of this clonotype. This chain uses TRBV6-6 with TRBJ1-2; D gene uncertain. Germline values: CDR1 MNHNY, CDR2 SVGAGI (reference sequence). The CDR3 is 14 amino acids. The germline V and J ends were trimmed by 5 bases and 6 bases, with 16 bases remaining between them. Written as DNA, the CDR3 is TGTGCCAGCAGTCCCCCGGTGGGCCCCGATGGCTACACCTTC. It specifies CASSPPVGPDGYTF.

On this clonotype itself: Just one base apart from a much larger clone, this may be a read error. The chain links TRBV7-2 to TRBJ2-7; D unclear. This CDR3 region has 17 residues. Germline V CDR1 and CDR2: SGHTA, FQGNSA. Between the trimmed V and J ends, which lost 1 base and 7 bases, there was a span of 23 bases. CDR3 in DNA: TGTGCCAGCAGCTTAGGTCCAGTCACAACCATGGGAAATGAGCAGTACTTC. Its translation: CASSLGPVTTMGNEQYF.

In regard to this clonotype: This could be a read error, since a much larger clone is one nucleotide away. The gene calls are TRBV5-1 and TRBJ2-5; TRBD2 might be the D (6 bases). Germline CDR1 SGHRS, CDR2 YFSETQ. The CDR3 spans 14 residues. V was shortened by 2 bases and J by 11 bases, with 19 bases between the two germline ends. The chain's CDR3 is CASSLGAGLNEQYF. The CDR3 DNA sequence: TGCGCCAGCAGCTTAGGGGCGGGACTCAATGAGCAGTACTTC. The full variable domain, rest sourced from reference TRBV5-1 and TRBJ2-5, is KAGVTQTPRYLIKTRGQQVTLSCSPISGHRSVSWYQQTPGQGLQFLFEYFSETQRNKGNFPGRFSGRQFSNSRSEMNVSTLELGDSALYLCASSLGAGLNEQYFGPGTRLLVL.

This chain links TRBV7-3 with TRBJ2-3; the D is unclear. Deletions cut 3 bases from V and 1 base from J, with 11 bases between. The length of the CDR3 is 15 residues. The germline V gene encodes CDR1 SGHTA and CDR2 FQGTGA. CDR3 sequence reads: CASSFQLVGTDTQYF. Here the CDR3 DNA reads TGTGCCAGCAGCTTCCAATTGGTCGGCACAGATACGCAGTATTTT.

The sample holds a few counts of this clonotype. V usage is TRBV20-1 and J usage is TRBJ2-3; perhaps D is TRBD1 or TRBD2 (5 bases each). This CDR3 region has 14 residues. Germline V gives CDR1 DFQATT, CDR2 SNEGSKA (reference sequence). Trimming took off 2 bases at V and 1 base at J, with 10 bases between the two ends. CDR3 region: CSARPLGGTDTQYF. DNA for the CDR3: TGCAGTGCTAGACCCCTGGGGGGCACAGATACGCAGTATTTT.

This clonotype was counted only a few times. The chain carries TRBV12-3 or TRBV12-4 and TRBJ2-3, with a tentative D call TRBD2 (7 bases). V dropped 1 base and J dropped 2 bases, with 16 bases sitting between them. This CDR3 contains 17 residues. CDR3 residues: CASSLGGGRTITDTQYF. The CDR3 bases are TGTGCCAGCAGTTTAGGCGGGGGCAGGACTATCACAGATACGCAGTATTTT.

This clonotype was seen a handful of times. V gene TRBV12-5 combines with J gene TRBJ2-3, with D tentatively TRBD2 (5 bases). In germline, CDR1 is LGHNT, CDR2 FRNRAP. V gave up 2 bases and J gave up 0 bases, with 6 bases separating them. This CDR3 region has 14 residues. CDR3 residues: CASGLPGSTDTQYF. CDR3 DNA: TGTGCTAGTGGTTTGCCGGGAAGCACAGATACGCAGTATTTT.

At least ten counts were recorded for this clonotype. The CDR3 loop is CASSLPTSSGANVLTF. CDR3 nucleotides: TGCGCCAGCAGCTTACCCACGAGCTCTGGGGCCAACGTCCTGACTTTC. V usage is TRBV5-1 and J usage is TRBJ2-6; D is uncertain. This CDR3 is 16 amino acids long. Trimming stripped 2 bases from V and 0 bases from J, with 9 bases between. The V gene's germline CDR1 is SGHRS and CDR2 YFSETQ. The variable domain in full, with the rest retrieved from reference TRBV5-1 and TRBJ2-6, is KAGVTQTPRYLIKTRGQQVTLSCSPISGHRSVSWYQQTPGQGLQFLFEYFSETQRNKGNFPGRFSGRQFSNSRSEMNVSTLELGDSALYLCASSLPTSSGANVLTFGAGSRLTVL.

In DNA, the CDR3 is TGTGCCAGCAGGTATGCAAGCTCAAACACTGAAGCTTTCTTT. This codes for CASRYASSNTEAFF. This chain links TRBV7-9 with TRBJ1-1; D is uncertain. Germline V gene lookup returns CDR1 SEHNR and CDR2 FQNEAQ (reference sequence). This CDR3 has 14 residues. V lost 6 bases, J lost 2 bases, and 13 bases lay in between.

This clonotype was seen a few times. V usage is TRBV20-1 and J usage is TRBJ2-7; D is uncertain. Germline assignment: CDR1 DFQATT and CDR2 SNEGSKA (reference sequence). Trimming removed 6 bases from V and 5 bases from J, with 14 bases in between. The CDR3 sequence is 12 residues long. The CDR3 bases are TGCAGTGCCATTAGGATTGAAGACGAGCAGTACTTC. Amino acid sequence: CSAIRIEDEQYF.

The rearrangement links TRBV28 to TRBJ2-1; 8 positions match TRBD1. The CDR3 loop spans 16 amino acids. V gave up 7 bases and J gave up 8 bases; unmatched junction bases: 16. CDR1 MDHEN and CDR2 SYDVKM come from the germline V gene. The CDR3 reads CASNDGQGTFHDEQFF. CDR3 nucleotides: TGTGCCAGCAACGACGGACAGGGAACCTTTCACGATGAGCAGTTCTTC.

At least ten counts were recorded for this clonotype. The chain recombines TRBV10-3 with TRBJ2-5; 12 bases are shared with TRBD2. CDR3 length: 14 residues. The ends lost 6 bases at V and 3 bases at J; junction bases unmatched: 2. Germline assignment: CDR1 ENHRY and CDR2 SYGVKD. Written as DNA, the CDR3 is TGTGCCATCAGAGCTAGCGGGAGGGAAGAGACCCAGTACTTC. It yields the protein CAIRASGREETQYF.

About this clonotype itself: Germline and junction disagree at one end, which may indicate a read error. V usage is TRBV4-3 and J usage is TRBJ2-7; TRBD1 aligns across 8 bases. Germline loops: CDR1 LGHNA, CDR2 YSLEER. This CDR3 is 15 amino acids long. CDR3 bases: TGCGCCAGCAGCCAAGATGGGCAGGGGGCCTACGGGCAGTACTTC. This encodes CASSQDGQGAYGQYF.

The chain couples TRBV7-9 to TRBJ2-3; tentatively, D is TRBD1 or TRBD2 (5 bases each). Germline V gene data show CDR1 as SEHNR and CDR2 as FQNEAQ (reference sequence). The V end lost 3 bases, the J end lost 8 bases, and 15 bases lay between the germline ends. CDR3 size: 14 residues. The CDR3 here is CASSFPGPTSTQYF. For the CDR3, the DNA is TGTGCCAGCAGCTTCCCGGGACCGACAAGTACGCAGTATTTT.

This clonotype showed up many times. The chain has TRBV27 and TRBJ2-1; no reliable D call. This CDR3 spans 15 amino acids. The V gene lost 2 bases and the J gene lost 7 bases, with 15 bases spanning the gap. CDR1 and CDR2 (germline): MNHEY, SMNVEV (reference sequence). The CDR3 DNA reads TGTGCCAGCAGTTTAAAAGGGCTTGGAAGGAATGAGCAGTTCTTC. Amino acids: CASSLKGLGRNEQFF.

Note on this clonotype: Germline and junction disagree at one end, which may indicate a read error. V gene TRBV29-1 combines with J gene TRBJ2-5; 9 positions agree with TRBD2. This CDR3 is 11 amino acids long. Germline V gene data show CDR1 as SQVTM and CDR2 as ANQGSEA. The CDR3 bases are TGCAGCGTTGAAGCCGGGACTAGCAGCGACTTC. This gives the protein CSVEAGTSSDF.

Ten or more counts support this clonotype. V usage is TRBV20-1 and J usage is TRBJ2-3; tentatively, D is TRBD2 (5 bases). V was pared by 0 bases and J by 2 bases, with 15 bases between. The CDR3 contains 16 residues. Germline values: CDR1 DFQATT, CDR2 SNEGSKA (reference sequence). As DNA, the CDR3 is TGCAGTGCTAGAGATCCCAGCGGCCTAACCACAGATACGCAGTATTTT. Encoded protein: CSARDPSGLTTDTQYF.

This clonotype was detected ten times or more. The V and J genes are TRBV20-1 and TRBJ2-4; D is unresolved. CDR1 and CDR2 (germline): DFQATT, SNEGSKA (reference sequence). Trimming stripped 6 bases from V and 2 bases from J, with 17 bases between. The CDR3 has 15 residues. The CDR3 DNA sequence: TGCAGTGCGTGTGAGCCGACCGTTACCAAAAACATTCAGTACTTC. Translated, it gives CSACEPTVTKNIQYF.